The rows below give T cell receptor beta chains drawn from one sample of a study of blood T cell repertoires in COVID-19. The repertoire was sequenced with immunoSEQ multiplex PCR; TCRdb's copy has only in-frame clones and lacks some. The data hold about 400,000 clones, with more than 85% observed a single time. The sequencing sample was made of peripheral blood. Receptor source: a woman younger than 45 with acute or convalescent COVID-19. Each CDR3 is given without its conserved first and last residue. The order of the fields is V gene, J gene, CDR3 protein.

>TRBV6-5|TRBJ1-6
ASNHREEYNSPLH
>TRBV9|TRBJ2-1
ASSALSGGVNEQF
>TRBV5-6|TRBJ1-1
ASSLIPGGSTEAF
>TRBV7-9|TRBJ2-3
ASSKKQGAIDTQY
>TRBV6-2/TRBV6-3|TRBJ1-4
ASSSTAGQDWEKLF
>TRBV12-3/TRBV12-4|TRBJ1-1
ASSGAIGEAF
>TRBV5-1|TRBJ2-7
ASSLELGGTGIDEQY
>TRBV4-1|TRBJ2-7
ASSPLGGAYEQY
>TRBV7-8|TRBJ2-1
ASSLDPSDYNEQF
>TRBV28|TRBJ1-5
ASSLVGGGNQPQH
>TRBV5-1|TRBJ2-7
ASSLVVSAGGIDEQY
>TRBV27|TRBJ1-2
ASSSPGGAYGYT
>TRBV6-1|TRBJ2-5
ASSDQGLALLTGETQY
>TRBV9|TRBJ2-7
ASSPWTGGNEQY
>TRBV29-1|TRBJ1-2
SVDPQGPTGYT
>TRBV2|TRBJ1-1
ASSDRAVTEAF
>TRBV7-2|TRBJ1-2
ASSSGLPYGYT
>TRBV5-1|TRBJ2-7
ASSTSGGAYEQY
>TRBV19|TRBJ2-1
ASSKRAGNYNEQF
>TRBV6-6|TRBJ1-1
ASSIDWGDTEAF
>TRBV14|TRBJ1-1
ASSLWLTGHTEAF
>TRBV14|TRBJ1-4
ASSQPGTAEKLF
>TRBV6-5|TRBJ1-1
ASSYSIGANTEAF
>TRBV7-3|TRBJ2-2
ASRLGRGTGELF
>TRBV13|TRBJ2-1
ASSTERGDYNEQF
>TRBV3-1/TRBV3-2|TRBJ2-1
ASSQSGGGAFDEQF
>TRBV19|TRBJ2-7
ASSIRRDSYEQY
>TRBV6-5|TRBJ2-7
ASSSLTGSYEQY
>TRBV30|TRBJ1-2
AWSQSYYYGYT
>TRBV12-3/TRBV12-4|TRBJ2-5
ASSPGGAETQY
>TRBV19|TRBJ1-3
ATTKGGYGNTIY
>TRBV6-5|TRBJ2-5
ASSYWAGAGETQY
>TRBV21-1|TRBJ2-1
ASSANHPDGSSYNEQF
>TRBV28|TRBJ2-2
ASTVLGYDETGELF
>TRBV5-5|TRBJ1-2
ASSRDRGSYGYT
>TRBV11-3|TRBJ2-5
ASSDRDSQETQY
>TRBV5-1|TRBJ2-7
ASSPYRQATYEQY
>TRBV7-9|TRBJ2-3
ASSFGAYTDTQY
>TRBV27|TRBJ2-5
ASSSRTGGETQY
>TRBV2|TRBJ1-1
ASMRAGTEAF
>TRBV2|TRBJ1-5
ASSEILTGENQPQH
>TRBV6-5|TRBJ1-1
ASSSAGLANTEAF